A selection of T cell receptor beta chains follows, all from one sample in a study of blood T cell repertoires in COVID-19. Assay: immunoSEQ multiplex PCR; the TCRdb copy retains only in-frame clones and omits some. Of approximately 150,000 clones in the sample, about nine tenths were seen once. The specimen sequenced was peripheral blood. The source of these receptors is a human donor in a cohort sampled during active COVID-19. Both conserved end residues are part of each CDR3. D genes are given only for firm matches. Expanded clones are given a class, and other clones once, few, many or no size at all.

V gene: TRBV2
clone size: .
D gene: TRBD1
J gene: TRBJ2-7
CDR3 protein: CASSGTGGPYEQYF
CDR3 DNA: TGTGCCAGCAGCGGGACAGGGGGTCCCTACGAGCAGTACTTC

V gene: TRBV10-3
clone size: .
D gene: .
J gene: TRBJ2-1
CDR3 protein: CAISESTYNEQFF
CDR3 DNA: TGTGCCATCAGTGAGTCTACATACAATGAGCAGTTCTTC

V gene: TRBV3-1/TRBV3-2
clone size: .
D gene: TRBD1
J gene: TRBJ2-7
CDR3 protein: CASSPGQGTSYEQYF
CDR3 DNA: TGTGCCAGCAGCCCGGGACAGGGCACAAGCTACGAGCAGTACTTC

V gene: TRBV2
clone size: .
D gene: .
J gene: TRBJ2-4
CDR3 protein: CATGGTAKNIQYF
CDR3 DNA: TGTGCCACCGGAGGGACAGCCAAAAACATTCAGTACTTC

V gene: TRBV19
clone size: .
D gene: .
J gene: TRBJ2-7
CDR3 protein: CASSISMTQAYEQYF
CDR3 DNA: TGTGCCAGTAGTATCTCAATGACACAGGCCTACGAGCAGTACTTC

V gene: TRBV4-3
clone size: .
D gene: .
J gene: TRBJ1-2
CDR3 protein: CASSQEAPSNYGYTF
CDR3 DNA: TGCGCCAGCAGCCAAGAAGCTCCCTCCAACTATGGCTACACCTTC

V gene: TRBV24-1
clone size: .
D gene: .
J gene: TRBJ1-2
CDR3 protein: CATRRRGDGYTF
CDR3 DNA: TGTGCCACCCGCCGCCGGGGAGATGGCTACACCTTC

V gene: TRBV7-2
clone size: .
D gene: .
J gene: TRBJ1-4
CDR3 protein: CASAQGHRNEKLFF
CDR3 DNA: TGTGCCAGCGCGCAGGGACACCGTAATGAAAAACTGTTTTTT

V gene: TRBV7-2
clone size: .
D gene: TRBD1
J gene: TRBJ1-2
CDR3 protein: CASSSGRDSAYGYTF
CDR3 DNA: TGTGCCAGCAGCTCAGGCCGGGACAGTGCCTATGGCTACACCTTC

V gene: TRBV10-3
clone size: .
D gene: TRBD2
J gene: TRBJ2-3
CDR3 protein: CAISESPGLAGTDTQYF
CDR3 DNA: TGTGCCATCAGTGAGTCCCCGGGACTAGCGGGCACAGATACGCAGTATTTT

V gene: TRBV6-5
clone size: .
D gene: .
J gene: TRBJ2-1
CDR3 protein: CASSAGPGAYNEQFF
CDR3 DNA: TGTGCCAGCAGCGCGGGCCCGGGGGCCTACAATGAGCAGTTCTTC

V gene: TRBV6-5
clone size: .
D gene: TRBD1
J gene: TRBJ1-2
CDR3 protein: CASRRQGNYGYTF
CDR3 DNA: TGTGCCAGCAGGAGACAGGGGAACTATGGCTACACCTTC

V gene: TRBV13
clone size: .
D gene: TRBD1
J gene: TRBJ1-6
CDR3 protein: CASSPSDRAIPPYNSPLHF
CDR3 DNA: TGTGCCAGCAGCCCTTCGGACAGGGCGATACCCCCCTATAATTCACCCCTCCACTTT

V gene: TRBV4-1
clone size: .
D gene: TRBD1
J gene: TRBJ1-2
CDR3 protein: CASSQETGGWVGYTF
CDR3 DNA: TGCGCCAGCAGCCAAGAAACAGGGGGCTGGGTCGGCTACACCTTC

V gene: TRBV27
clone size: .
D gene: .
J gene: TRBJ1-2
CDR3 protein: CASSSLGAWGYTF
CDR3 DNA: TGTGCCAGCAGTTCCTTGGGGGCGTGGGGCTACACCTTC

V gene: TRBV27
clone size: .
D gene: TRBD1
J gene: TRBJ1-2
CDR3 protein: CASSPRDRGRNNYGYTF
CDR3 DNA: TGTGCCAGCAGTCCCAGGGACAGGGGGCGAAATAACTATGGCTACACCTTC

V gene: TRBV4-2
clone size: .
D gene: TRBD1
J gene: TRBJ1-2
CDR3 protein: CASSQEGRTGNGYTF
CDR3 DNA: TGTGCCAGCAGCCAAGAAGGCAGGACAGGGAATGGCTACACCTTC

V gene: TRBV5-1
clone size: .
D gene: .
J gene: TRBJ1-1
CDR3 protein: CASSYNPSGGGARLNTEAFF
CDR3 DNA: TGCGCCAGCAGCTACAACCCATCCGGAGGAGGGGCCAGGCTGAACACTGAAGCTTTCTTT

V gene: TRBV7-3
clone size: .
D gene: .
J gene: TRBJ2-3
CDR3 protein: CASSLSGATDTQYF
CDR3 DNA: TGTGCCAGCAGCTTAAGCGGGGCCACAGATACGCAGTATTTT

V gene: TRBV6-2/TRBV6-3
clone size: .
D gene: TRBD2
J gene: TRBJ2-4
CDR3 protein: CASSYSKRGGWNIQYF
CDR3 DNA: TGTGCCAGCAGTTACTCGAAGCGGGGGGGATGGAACATTCAGTACTTC

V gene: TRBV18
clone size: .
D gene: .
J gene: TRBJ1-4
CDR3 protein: CASSTGEKLFF
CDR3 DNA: TGTGCCAGCTCAACCGGGGAAAAACTGTTTTTT

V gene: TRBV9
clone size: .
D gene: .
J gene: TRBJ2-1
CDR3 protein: CASSALVSTMNEQFF
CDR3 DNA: TGTGCCAGCAGCGCACTAGTTTCCACGATGAATGAGCAGTTCTTC

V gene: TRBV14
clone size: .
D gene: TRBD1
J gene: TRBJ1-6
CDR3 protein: CASSHVIQGRHNSPLHF
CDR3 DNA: TGTGCCAGCAGCCACGTTATACAGGGGAGGCATAATTCACCCCTCCACTTT

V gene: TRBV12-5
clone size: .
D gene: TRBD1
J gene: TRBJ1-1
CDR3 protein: CASVFSGGTEAFF
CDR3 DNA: TGTGCTAGTGTTTTCTCAGGGGGCACTGAAGCTTTCTTT

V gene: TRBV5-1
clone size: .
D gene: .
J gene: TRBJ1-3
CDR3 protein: CASSLLSGNTIYF
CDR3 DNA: TGCGCCAGCAGCTTGCTCTCTGGAAACACCATATATTTT

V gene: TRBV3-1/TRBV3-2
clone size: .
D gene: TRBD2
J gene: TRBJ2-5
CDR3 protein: CASSLVSGVGTQYF
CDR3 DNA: TGTGCCAGCAGCCTAGTTAGCGGGGTAGGGACCCAGTACTTC

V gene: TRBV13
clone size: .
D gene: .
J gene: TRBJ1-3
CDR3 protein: CASSILTTVSGNTIYF
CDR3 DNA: TGTGCCAGCAGCATCCTCACGACAGTCTCTGGAAACACCATATATTTT

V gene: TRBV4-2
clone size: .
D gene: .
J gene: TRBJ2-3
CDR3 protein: CASSRGQFTDTQYF
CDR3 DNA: TGTGCCAGCAGCCGAGGACAGTTCACAGATACGCAGTATTTT

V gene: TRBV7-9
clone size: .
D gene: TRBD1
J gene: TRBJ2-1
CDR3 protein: CASRTNPGQGTEQFF
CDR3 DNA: TGTGCCAGCAGAACTAATCCGGGACAGGGGACTGAGCAGTTCTTC

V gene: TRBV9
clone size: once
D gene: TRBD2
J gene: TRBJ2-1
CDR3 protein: CASSVSGGIYNEQFF
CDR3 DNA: TGTGCCAGCAGCGTTAGCGGGGGGATCTACAATGAGCAGTTCTTC

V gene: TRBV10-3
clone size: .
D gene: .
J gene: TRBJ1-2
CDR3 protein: CAISDLAGGGYTF
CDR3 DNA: TGTGCCATCAGTGATTTGGCAGGAGGTGGCTACACCTTC

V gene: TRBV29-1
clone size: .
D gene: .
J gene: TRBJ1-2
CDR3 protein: CSVVSGRGIGYTF
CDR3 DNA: TGCAGCGTTGTTTCCGGCAGGGGAATAGGCTACACCTTC

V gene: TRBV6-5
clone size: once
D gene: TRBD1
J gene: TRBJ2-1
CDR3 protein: CASSSNRGTGVNEQFF
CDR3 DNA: TGTGCCAGCAGTTCCAACCGGGGGACAGGGGTCAATGAGCAGTTCTTC

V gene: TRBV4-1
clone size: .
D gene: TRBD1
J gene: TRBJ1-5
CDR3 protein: CASSLDGQGGDQPQHF
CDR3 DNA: TGCGCCAGCAGCTTAGACGGACAGGGAGGGGATCAGCCCCAGCATTTT

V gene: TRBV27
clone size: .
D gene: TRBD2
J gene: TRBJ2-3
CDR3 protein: CASSLLAGEEDTQYF
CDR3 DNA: TGTGCCAGCAGTTTACTAGCGGGGGAAGAAGATACGCAGTATTTT

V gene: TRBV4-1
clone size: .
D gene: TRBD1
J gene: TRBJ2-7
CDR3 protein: CASSPRVRTGGYEQYF
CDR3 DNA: TGCGCCAGCAGCCCCCGGGTCCGGACAGGGGGATACGAGCAGTACTTC

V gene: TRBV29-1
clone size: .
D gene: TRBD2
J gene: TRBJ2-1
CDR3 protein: CSVVGTSGGFYNEQFF
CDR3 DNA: TGCAGCGTTGTGGGGACTAGCGGGGGGTTCTACAATGAGCAGTTCTTC

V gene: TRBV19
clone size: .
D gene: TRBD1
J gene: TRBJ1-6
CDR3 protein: CASSSLTGENSPLHF
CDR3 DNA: TGTGCCAGTAGTAGCCTGACAGGGGAAAATTCACCCCTCCACTTT

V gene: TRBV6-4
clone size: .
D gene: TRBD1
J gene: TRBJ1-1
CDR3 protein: CASSSGQGNTEAFF
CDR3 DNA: TGTGCCAGCAGCTCCGGACAGGGCAACACTGAAGCTTTCTTT

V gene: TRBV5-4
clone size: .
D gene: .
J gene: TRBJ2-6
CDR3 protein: CASSLRGSGANVLTF
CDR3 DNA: TGTGCCAGCAGCTTGAGGGGGTCTGGGGCCAACGTCCTGACTTTC

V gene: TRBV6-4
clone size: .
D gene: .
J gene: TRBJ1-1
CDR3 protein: CASSDKLATEAFF
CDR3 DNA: TGTGCCAGCAGTGACAAGTTAGCTACTGAAGCTTTCTTT

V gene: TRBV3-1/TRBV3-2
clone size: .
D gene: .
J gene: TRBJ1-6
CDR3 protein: CASSSGLYNSPLHF
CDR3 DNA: TGTGCCAGCAGCTCGGGACTTTATAATTCACCCCTCCACTTT